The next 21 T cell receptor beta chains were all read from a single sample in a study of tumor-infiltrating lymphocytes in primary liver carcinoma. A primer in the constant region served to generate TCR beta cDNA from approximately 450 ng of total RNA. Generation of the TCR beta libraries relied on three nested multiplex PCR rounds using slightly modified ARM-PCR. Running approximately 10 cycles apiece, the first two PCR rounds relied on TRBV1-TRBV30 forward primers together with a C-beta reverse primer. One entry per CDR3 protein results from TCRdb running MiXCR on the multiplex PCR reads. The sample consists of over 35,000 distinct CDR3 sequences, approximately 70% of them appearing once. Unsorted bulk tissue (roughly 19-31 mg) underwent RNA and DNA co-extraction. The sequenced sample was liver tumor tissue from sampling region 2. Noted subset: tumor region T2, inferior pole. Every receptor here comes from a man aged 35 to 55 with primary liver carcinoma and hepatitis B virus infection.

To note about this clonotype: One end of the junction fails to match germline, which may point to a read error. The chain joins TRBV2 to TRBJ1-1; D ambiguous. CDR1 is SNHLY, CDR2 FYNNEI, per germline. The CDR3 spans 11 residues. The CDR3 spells CVSTSRAEAFF. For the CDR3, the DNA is TGTGTCAGCACCAGCCGGGCAGAAGCTTTCTTT.

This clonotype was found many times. Written as DNA, the CDR3 is TGTGCCACCTCGCCCCCGGACAGGGGACCTTCAACAATGTACGAGCAGTACTTC. Translated: CATSPPDRGPSTMYEQYF. This sequence joins TRBV24-1 and TRBJ2-7, with 9 bases aligning to TRBD1. This CDR3 has 18 residues. V shed 9 bases, J shed 4 bases, and the junction held 21 bases outside the gene matches. Germline lookup yields CDR1 KGHDR and CDR2 SFDVKD.

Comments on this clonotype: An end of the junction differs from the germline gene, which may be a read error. CDR3 sequence: CASTYGTQSSPLRF. In nucleotides, the CDR3 is TGTGCCAGCACTTACGGGACACAGAGTTCACCCCTCCGCTTT. The chain has TRBV5-4 and TRBJ1-6, with D possibly TRBD1 on 6 matching bases. The CDR3 runs to 14 residues. The V gene's germline CDR1 is SGHNT and CDR2 YYREEE (reference sequence).

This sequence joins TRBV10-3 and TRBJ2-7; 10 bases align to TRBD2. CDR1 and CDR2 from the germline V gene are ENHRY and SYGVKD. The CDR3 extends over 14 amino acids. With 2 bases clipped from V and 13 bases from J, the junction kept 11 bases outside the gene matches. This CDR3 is CAISEASGSYEHYF. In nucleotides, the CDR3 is TGTGCCATCAGTGAGGCTAGCGGGAGCTACGAACATTACTTC.

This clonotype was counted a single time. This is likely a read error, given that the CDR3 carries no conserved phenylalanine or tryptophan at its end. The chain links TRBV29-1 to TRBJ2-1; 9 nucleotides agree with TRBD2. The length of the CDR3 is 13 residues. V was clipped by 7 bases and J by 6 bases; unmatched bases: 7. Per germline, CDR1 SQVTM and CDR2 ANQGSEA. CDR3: CSGAGGPFNEQFL. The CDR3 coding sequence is TGCAGCGGGGCGGGAGGGCCCTTCAATGAGCAGTTCTTA.

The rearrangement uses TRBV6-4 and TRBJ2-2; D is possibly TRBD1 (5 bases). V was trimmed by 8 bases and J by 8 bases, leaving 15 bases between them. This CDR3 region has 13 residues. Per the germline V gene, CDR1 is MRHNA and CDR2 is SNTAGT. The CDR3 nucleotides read TGTGCCAGCGGTGTGGAAGGGGCAGGGGAGCTGTTTTTT. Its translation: CASGVEGAGELFF.

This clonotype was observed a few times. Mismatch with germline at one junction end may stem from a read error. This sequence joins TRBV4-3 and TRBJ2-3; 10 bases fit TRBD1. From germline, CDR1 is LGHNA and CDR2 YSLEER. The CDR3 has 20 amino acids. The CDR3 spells CASSQASLSGGTGVIDTQYF. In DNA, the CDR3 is TGCGCCAGCAGCCAAGCTTCCCTGTCGGGCGGGACAGGGGTCATAGATACGCAATATTTT.

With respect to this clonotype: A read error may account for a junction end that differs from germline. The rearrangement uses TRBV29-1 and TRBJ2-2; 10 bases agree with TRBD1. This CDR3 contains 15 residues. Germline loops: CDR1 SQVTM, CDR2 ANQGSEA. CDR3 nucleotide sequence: TGCAGCGTCCAACCGAGACAGGGGGCTGCCGGGGAGCTGGTTTTT. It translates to CSVQPRQGAAGELVF.

CDR3 sequence reads: CASSMGGDRGISLYGANVLTF. CDR3 nucleotides: TGTGCCAGCAGCATGGGGGGAGACAGGGGTATCTCCCTCTATGGGGCCAACGTCCTGACTTTC. V is TRBV11-2 and J is TRBJ2-6; the match to TRBD1 covers 8 bases. V lost 5 bases to trimming and J lost 3 bases; unmatched junction nucleotides: 21. The CDR3 covers 21 residues. Per the germline V gene, CDR1 is SGHAT and CDR2 is FQNNGV.

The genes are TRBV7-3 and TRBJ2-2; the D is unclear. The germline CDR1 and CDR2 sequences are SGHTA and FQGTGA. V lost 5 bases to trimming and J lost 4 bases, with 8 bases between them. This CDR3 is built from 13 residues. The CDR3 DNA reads TGTGCCAGCAGCATATCTTCCACCGGGGAGCTGTTTTTT. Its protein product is CASSISSTGELFF.

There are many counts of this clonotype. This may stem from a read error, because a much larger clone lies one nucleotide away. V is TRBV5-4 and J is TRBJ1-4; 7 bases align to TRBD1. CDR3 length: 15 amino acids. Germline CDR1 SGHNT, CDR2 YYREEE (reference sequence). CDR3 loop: CVSSFTGTANEKLFF. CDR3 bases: TGTGTCAGCAGCTTTACCGGGACAGCAAATGAAAAACTGTTTTTT. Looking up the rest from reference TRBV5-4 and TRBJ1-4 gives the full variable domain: ETGVTQSPTHLIKTRGQQVTLRCSSQSGHNTVSWYQQALGQGPQFIFQYYREEENGRGNFPPRFSGLQFPNYSSELNVNALELDDSALYLCVSSFTGTANEKLFFGSGTQLSVL.

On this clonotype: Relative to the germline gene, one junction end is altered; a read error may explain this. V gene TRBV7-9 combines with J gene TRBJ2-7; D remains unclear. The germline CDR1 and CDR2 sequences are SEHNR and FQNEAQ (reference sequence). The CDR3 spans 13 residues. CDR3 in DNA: TGTGCCAGCAGCTTAGGCTGCTCCTACGAGCAGTATTTC. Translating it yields CASSLGCSYEQYF.

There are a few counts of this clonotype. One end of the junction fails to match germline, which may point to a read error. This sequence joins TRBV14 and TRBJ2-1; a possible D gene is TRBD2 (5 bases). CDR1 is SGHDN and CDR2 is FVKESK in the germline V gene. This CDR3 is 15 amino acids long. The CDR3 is CASSGVGGSYNGQFF. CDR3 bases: TGTGCCAGCAGTGGGGTAGGAGGAAGTTACAATGGGCAGTTCTTC.

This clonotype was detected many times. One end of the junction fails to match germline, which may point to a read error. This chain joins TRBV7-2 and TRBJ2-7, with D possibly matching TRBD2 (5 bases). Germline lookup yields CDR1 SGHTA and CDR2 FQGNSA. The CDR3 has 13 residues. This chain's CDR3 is CANSLVPGNEQYF. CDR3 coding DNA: TGTGCCAACAGCTTAGTCCCGGGGAACGAGCAGTACTTC.

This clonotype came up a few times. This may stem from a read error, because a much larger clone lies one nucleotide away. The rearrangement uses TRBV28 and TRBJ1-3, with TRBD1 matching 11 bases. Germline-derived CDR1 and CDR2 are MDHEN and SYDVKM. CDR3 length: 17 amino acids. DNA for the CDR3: TGTGCCAGCAGTGACTGGACAGGGGGCGACCGTGGAAACATCATATATTTT. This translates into CASSDWTGGDRGNIIYF.

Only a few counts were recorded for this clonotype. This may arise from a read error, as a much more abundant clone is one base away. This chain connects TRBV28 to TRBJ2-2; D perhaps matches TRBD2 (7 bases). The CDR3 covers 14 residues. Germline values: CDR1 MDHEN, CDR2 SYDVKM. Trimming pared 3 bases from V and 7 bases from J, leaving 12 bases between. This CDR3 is CASSFGGDIGELFF. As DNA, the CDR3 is TGTGCCAGCAGTTTTGGGGGGGACATCGGGGAGCTGTTTTTT.

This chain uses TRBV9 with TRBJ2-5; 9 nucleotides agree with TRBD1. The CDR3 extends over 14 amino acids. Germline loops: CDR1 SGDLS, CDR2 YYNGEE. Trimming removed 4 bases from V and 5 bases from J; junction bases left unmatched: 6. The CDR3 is CASSPGQGRETQYF. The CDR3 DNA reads TGTGCCAGCAGCCCCGGACAGGGGAGGGAGACCCAGTACTTC.

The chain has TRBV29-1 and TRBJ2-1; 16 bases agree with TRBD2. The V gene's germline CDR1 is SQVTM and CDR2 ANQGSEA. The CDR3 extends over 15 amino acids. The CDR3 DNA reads TGCTACGTTGACGGGACTAGCGGGAGGGCAAGGGAGCAGTTCTTC. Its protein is CYVDGTSGRAREQFF.

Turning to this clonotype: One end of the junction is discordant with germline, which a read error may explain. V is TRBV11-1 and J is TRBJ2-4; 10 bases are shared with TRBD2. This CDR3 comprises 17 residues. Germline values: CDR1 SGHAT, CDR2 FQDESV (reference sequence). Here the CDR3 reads CASSFPGTSETKNIRYF. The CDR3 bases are TGCGCCAGCAGCTTTCCCGGGACTAGCGAGACCAAAAACATCCGGTACTTC.

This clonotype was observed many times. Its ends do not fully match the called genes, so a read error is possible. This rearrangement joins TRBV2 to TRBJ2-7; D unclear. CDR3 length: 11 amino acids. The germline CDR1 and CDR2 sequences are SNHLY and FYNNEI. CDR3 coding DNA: TGTGCCAGCAGTGAAGCGCTTCAGGCTACTTTC. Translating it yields CASSEALQATF.

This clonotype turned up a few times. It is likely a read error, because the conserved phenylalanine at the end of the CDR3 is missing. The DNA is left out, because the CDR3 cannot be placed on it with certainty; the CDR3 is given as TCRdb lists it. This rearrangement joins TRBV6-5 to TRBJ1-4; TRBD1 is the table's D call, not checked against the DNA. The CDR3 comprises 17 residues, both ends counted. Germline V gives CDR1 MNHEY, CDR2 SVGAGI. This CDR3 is CASSTRTGGAYREKLSL.